Listed here are 30 T cell receptor beta chains from one sample, sequenced in a study of cytomegalovirus exposure and HLA in healthy donors. The primer mix had 60 Vbeta and 13 Jbeta primers. Method: immunoSEQ multiplex PCR; TCRdb's copy keeps in-frame clones and lacks some. Here the sample table reports some 96,000 clones. The sequenced sample was PBMCs. These receptors originate from a woman aged 25 to 39 in good health and CMV-seronegative.

The chain uses TRBV5-4 and TRBJ2-3; maybe TRBD1 (5 bases). This CDR3 contains 14 residues. Germline V gene lookup returns CDR1 SGHNT and CDR2 YYREEE (reference sequence). Trimming took off 4 bases at V and 5 bases at J, with 14 bases between the two ends. The CDR3 sequence is CASSLRTQGDTQYF. The CDR3 DNA reads as TGTGCCAGCAGCCTTAGGACGCAGGGAGATACGCAGTATTTT.

The rearrangement joins TRBV30 to TRBJ2-2; the D gene is possibly TRBD1 (6 bases). Trimming stripped 3 bases from V and 1 base from J, with 6 bases between. The CDR3 runs to 13 residues. Germline lookup yields CDR1 GTSNPN and CDR2 SVGIG (reference sequence). The CDR3 protein is CAWRTGNTGELFF. The CDR3 region has the DNA TGTGCCTGGAGGACAGGGAACACCGGGGAGCTGTTTTTT.

V gene TRBV5-1 combines with J gene TRBJ2-2, with a tentative D call TRBD1 (6 bases). The V gene lost 5 bases and the J gene lost 3 bases, with 11 bases spanning the gap. The V gene's germline CDR1 is SGHRS and CDR2 YFSETQ. The CDR3 is made up of 14 amino acids. This chain's CDR3 is CASSNPGDTGELFF. The DNA for the CDR3 is TGCGCCAGCAGTAATCCAGGGGACACCGGGGAGCTGTTTTTT.

The rearrangement joins TRBV28 to TRBJ2-1; no clear D. The CDR3 spans 14 residues. V lost 4 bases to trimming and J lost 5 bases, with 12 bases between them. Germline loops: CDR1 MDHEN, CDR2 SYDVKM. CDR3 DNA sequence: TGTGCCAGCAGTTCAAGGAACGAGGACAATGAGCAGTTCTTC. Protein: CASSSRNEDNEQFF.

V and J are TRBV28 and TRBJ2-2; D may be TRBD1 (6 bases). Trimming took 10 bases from V and 5 from J, leaving 11 bases between them. Germline V gives CDR1 MDHEN, CDR2 SYDVKM. The CDR3 runs 12 residues. The CDR3 DNA is TGTGCCACTCCAGGGGAGACCGGGGAGCTGTTTTTT. It codes for CATPGETGELFF.

The V gene is TRBV4-2, the J gene TRBJ2-3; 7 bases are shared with TRBD2. CDR3 length equals 17 residues. Germline V gives CDR1 LGHNA, CDR2 YNFKEQ. After removal of 4 bases from V and 1 base from J, the junction contained 11 bases not matched to a gene. This chain's CDR3 is CASSRTSRAGGTDTQYF. DNA for the CDR3: TGTGCCAGCAGCCGAACTAGTAGGGCGGGAGGCACAGATACGCAGTATTTT.

The chain is built from TRBV7-9 and TRBJ2-7, with TRBD1 identical over 7 bases. This CDR3 spans 13 amino acids. The junction had 6 bases not matched to a gene; V was cut back by 7 bases and J by 3 bases. The germline V gene has CDR1 SEHNR and CDR2 FQNEAQ (reference sequence). This chain's CDR3 is CASMGTVIYEQYF. CDR3 bases: TGTGCCAGCATGGGGACAGTTATCTACGAGCAGTACTTC. The full variable domain, in which reference TRBV7-9 and TRBJ2-7 provide the parts outside the CDR3, is DTGVSQNPRHKITKRGQNVTFRCDPISEHNRLYWYRQTLGQGPEFLTYFQNEAQLEKSRLLSDRFSAERPKGSFSTLEIQRTEQGDSAMYLCASMGTVIYEQYFGPGTRLTVT.

The chain employs TRBV12-2 and TRBJ1-2. TRBV12-2 is listed as a pseudogene. CDR3 size: 18 residues. This CDR3 is CASRMWTQARGGNYGYTF. The CDR3 coding sequence is TGTGCAAGTCGCATGTGGACACAGGCCCGGGGGGGAAACTATGGCTACACCTTC.

The J gene is TRBJ2-3, the V gene TRBV5-4, with TRBD2 matching over 8 bases. The CDR3 runs to 16 residues. J was trimmed by 4 bases and V by 1 base; bases with no gene match: 8. The germline gives CDR1 SGHNT, CDR2 YYREEE (reference sequence). The CDR3: CASSLSPGTSADTQYF. The CDR3 DNA sequence: TGTGCCAGCAGCTTGTCACCCGGGACTAGTGCAGATACGCAGTATTTT.

The chain has TRBV5-1 and TRBJ2-7; D unresolved. The CDR3 is made up of 15 amino acids. Germline V gene data show CDR1 as SGHRS and CDR2 as YFSETQ. V lost 6 bases to trimming and J lost 2 bases, with 18 bases between them. CDR3 nucleotide sequence: TGCGCCAGCACCTATACGAGCAGGTCAACCTACGAGCAGTACTTC. Amino acids: CASTYTSRSTYEQYF.

This sequence joins TRBV4-1 and TRBJ1-4, with a possible D match to TRBD1 (5 bases). Trimming pared 0 bases from V and 3 bases from J, leaving 14 bases between. Germline CDR1 and CDR2: MGHRA and YSYEKL. The CDR3 runs to 17 residues. CDR3 residues: CASSQEPSGGSNEKLFF. CDR3 in DNA: TGCGCCAGCAGCCAAGAGCCTAGCGGGGGGTCTAATGAAAAACTGTTTTTT.

The genes are TRBV19 and TRBJ2-2, with 11 positions matching TRBD1. Losses at the gene ends were 8 bases for V and 3 bases for J; bases not matched to a gene: 8. The CDR3 spans 16 residues. From germline, CDR1 is LNHDA and CDR2 SQIVND (reference sequence). The CDR3 reads CASEPDRGLYTGELFF. The DNA for the CDR3 is TGTGCCAGTGAGCCGGACAGGGGGCTATACACCGGGGAGCTGTTTTTT.

The chain has TRBV27 and TRBJ2-3; D is perhaps TRBD1 (7 bases). The CDR3 contains 16 residues. Germline V lookup: CDR1 MNHEY, CDR2 SMNVEV (reference sequence). V lost 3 bases and J 2 bases, leaving 15 bases between the germline ends. The CDR3: CASSFSGGLYTDTQYF. The CDR3 DNA reads as TGTGCCAGCAGTTTCTCAGGGGGACTTTACACAGATACGCAGTATTTT.

The V gene is TRBV13, the J gene TRBJ2-7, with D possibly TRBD2 on 5 matching bases. CDR1 is PRHDT and CDR2 is FYEKMQ in the germline V gene (reference sequence). The CDR3 is 15 residues long. Trimming stripped 1 base from V and 1 base from J, with 11 bases between. CDR3 amino acids: CASSLDPGSSYEQYF. The DNA of the CDR3 is TGTGCCAGCAGCTTAGATCCGGGATCTTCCTACGAGCAGTACTTC.

The chain recombines TRBV10-3 with TRBJ1-1; TRBD1 might be the D (5 bases). The CDR3 has 14 amino acids. V was clipped by 0 bases and J by 5 bases, with 10 bases between them. Germline CDR1 ENHRY, CDR2 SYGVKD. The chain's CDR3 is CAISESGRGTEAFF. The CDR3 DNA reads as TGTGCCATCAGTGAGTCAGGGAGGGGAACTGAAGCTTTCTTT.

J is TRBJ1-6 and V is TRBV7-9, with 8 bases lining up with TRBD1. CDR1 and CDR2 from the germline V gene are SEHNR and FQNEAQ (reference sequence). Trimming took 5 bases from V and 6 from J; bases not matched to a gene: 15. The CDR3 sequence is 18 residues long. The CDR3 nucleotides read TGTGCCAGCAGCCCAGGATGGAACGCCAGGGGGCTTAATTCACCCCTCCACTTT. It codes for CASSPGWNARGLNSPLHF.

The chain couples TRBV28 to TRBJ1-4; 7 bases line up with TRBD1. The CDR3 contains 13 residues. The V and J ends lost 6 bases and 3 bases, in that order; junction bases with no gene match: 1. The germline V gene encodes CDR1 MDHEN and CDR2 SYDVKM. The CDR3: CASRGTANEKLFF. CDR3 sequence (DNA): TGTGCCAGCAGGGGGACAGCTAATGAAAAACTGTTTTTT.

V and J are TRBV5-1 and TRBJ1-1; no reliable D call. This CDR3 is built from 17 residues. Trimming left V 0 bases short and J 1 base short, with 16 bases between. Germline lookup yields CDR1 SGHRS and CDR2 YFSETQ. CDR3 DNA: TGCGCCAGCAGCTTGGCCGTAGGAAGGGAGTCGAACACTGAAGCTTTCTTT. Protein sequence: CASSLAVGRESNTEAFF.

The chain recombines TRBV18 with TRBJ2-7, with D maybe TRBD1 (5 bases). V shed 1 base and J shed 9 bases, with 10 bases lying between them. The length of the CDR3 is 12 residues. Germline CDR1 KGHSH, CDR2 LQKENI. CDR3 protein: CASSPQRTRQYF. The CDR3 DNA sequence: TGTGCCAGCTCACCACAGAGGACACGGCAGTACTTC.

The V call is TRBV27, the J call TRBJ1-1; a weak D match, TRBD1 (5 bases). The germline V gene encodes CDR1 MNHEY and CDR2 SMNVEV (reference sequence). The CDR3 covers 15 residues. Trimming left V 3 bases short and J 5 bases short, with 16 bases between. CDR3 sequence reads: CASSLWGVGETEAFF. The CDR3 DNA follows: TGTGCCAGCAGTTTGTGGGGCGTAGGTGAAACTGAAGCTTTCTTT.

The chain links TRBV5-4 to TRBJ2-1; 8 nucleotides match TRBD1. Trimming at V came to 1 base and at J to 6 bases, leaving 3 bases not matched to a gene. The CDR3 is 14 residues long. Germline lookup yields CDR1 SGHNT and CDR2 YYREEE (reference sequence). CDR3 in amino acids: CASSLSQGANEQFF. The CDR3 DNA follows: TGTGCCAGCAGCTTGAGCCAGGGGGCCAATGAGCAGTTCTTC.

The chain has TRBV25-1 and TRBJ1-1, with 8 nucleotides matching TRBD1. In germline, CDR1 is MGHDK, CDR2 SYGVNS. The CDR3 is 13 amino acids. J lost 1 base, V lost 10 bases, and 5 bases had no gene match. In DNA form, the CDR3 reads TGTGCCACTCGACAGGGGACGAACACTGAAGCTTTCTTT. Translation gives CATRQGTNTEAFF. The full variable domain, completed using reference TRBV25-1 and TRBJ1-1, is EADIYQTPRYLVIGTGKKITLECSQTMGHDKMYWYQQDPGMELHLIHYSYGVNSTEKGDLSSESTVSRIRTEHFPLTLESARPSHTSQYLCATRQGTNTEAFFGQGTRLTVV.

The chain has TRBV5-1 and TRBJ1-3, with TRBD1 matching over 8 bases. The CDR3 length is 14 residues. After removal of 6 bases from V and 4 bases from J, the junction contained 6 bases not matched to a gene. CDR1 is SGHRS, CDR2 YFSETQ, per germline. The CDR3: CASKGQGAGNTIYF. CDR3 nucleotide sequence: TGCGCCAGCAAAGGTCAGGGGGCGGGAAACACCATATATTTT.

The V and J genes are TRBV7-9 and TRBJ2-1; D may be TRBD2 (6 bases). Germline values: CDR1 SEHNR, CDR2 FQNEAQ (reference sequence). The V end was cut by 0 bases, the J end by 7 bases, with 19 bases between. The CDR3 is made up of 17 amino acids. CDR3 amino acids: CASSLAAPDRLGNEQFF. The CDR3 region has the DNA TGTGCCAGCAGCTTAGCGGCGCCGGATCGACTAGGGAATGAGCAGTTCTTC.

Regarding this clone: This CDR3 is also generated by other DNA sequences in the sample. This chain connects TRBV9 to TRBJ2-5; 8 nucleotides line up with TRBD2. The CDR3 has 14 amino acids. After removal of 0 bases from V and 4 bases from J, the junction contained 2 bases not matched to a gene. Germline lookup yields CDR1 SGDLS and CDR2 YYNGEE. Written as DNA, the CDR3 is TGTGCCAGCAGCGTAGGGCTAGCGGGAGAGACCCAGTACTTC. As protein: CASSVGLAGETQYF.

The chain combines TRBV9 with TRBJ1-1, with D maybe TRBD1 (6 bases). Germline V CDR1 and CDR2: SGDLS, YYNGEE. The CDR3 totals 16 residues. The V end lost 0 bases, the J end lost 0 bases, and 12 bases lay between the germline ends. For the CDR3, the DNA is TGTGCCAGCAGCGTAGGAGGTGCAGGGGTGAACACTGAAGCTTTCTTT. It is translated as CASSVGGAGVNTEAFF.

The CDR3 nucleotides are TGCGCCAGCAGTTACCGGGGAAATGAAAAACTGTTTTTT. It translates to CASSYRGNEKLFF. V and J are TRBV4-1 and TRBJ1-4; no clear D. V was trimmed by 6 bases and J by 5 bases, leaving 10 bases between them. Germline values: CDR1 MGHRA, CDR2 YSYEKL. This CDR3 is 13 amino acids long.

The chain joins TRBV10-3 to TRBJ2-2; weak D call: TRBD2 (6 bases). This CDR3 region has 16 residues. Germline loops: CDR1 ENHRY, CDR2 SYGVKD. V lost 5 bases and J 7 bases, leaving 20 bases between the germline ends. CDR3 sequence (DNA): TGTGCCATCAGTCCCTCGTCCCGGGACTTACTCGGGGAGCTGTTTTTT. It encodes CAISPSSRDLLGELFF.

This chain joins TRBV5-1 and TRBJ2-5; tentative D call: TRBD2 (6 bases). This CDR3 comprises 15 residues. Germline values: CDR1 SGHRS, CDR2 YFSETQ. V was trimmed by 0 bases and J by 2 bases, leaving 11 bases between them. The CDR3 is CASSLERGGQETQYF. CDR3 sequence (DNA): TGCGCCAGCAGCTTGGAACGTGGGGGGCAAGAGACCCAGTACTTC. Based on the CDR3 plus reference TRBV5-1 and TRBJ2-5, the full variable domain is KAGVTQTPRYLIKTRGQQVTLSCSPISGHRSVSWYQQTPGQGLQFLFEYFSETQRNKGNFPGRFSGRQFSNSRSEMNVSTLELGDSALYLCASSLERGGQETQYFGPGTRLLVL.

J is TRBJ2-1 and V is TRBV11-2; D gene uncertain. CDR1 and CDR2 (germline): SGHAT, FQNNGV. The CDR3 sequence is 15 residues long. Trimming pared 4 bases from V and 0 bases from J, leaving 10 bases between. The CDR3 DNA is TGTGCCAGCAGCTACAACAGTGACTCCTACAATGAGCAGTTCTTC. Its protein is CASSYNSDSYNEQFF.